This entry lists 16 T cell receptor beta chains sequenced from one sample in a study of cytomegalovirus exposure and HLA in healthy donors. The PCR was carried out with 60 Vbeta primers and 13 Jbeta primers. Sequencing used immunoSEQ multiplex PCR; TCRdb keeps in-frame clones, though not all of them. The sample shows over 150,000 clones, about 71% of them seen only once. Sequenced material: PBMCs. These receptor sequences come from a middle-aged woman in good health and CMV-seropositive.

This clone was detected only a few times. The CDR3 spells CASSLRPGQGYGYTF. In DNA form, the CDR3 reads TGTGCCAGCAGTTTACGGCCGGGACAGGGTTATGGCTACACCTTC. The chain is built from TRBV28 and TRBJ1-2; 9 bases match TRBD1. The V and J ends lost 2 bases and 5 bases, in that order; junction bases with no gene match: 6. Germline-derived CDR1 and CDR2 are MDHEN and SYDVKM. This CDR3 region has 15 residues.

Notes on this clone: A read error may produce the germline difference seen at one junction end. The chain uses TRBV9 and TRBJ1-5; D is ambiguous. The length of the CDR3 is 15 residues. The germline V gene encodes CDR1 SGDLS and CDR2 YYNGEE. The CDR3 region is CASSVGVQANQPQNF. The CDR3 region has the DNA TGTGCCAGCAGCGTAGGGGTCCAGGCCAATCAGCCCCAGAATTTT.

V is TRBV7-2 and J is TRBJ1-2, with D possibly being TRBD1 (6 bases). V was trimmed by 5 bases and J by 3 bases, leaving 13 bases between them. CDR3 size: 14 residues. Germline loops: CDR1 SGHTA, CDR2 FQGNSA. CDR3 nucleotides: TGTGCCAGCAGCCCGGACAGCTCGCACTATGGCTACACCTTC. It is translated as CASSPDSSHYGYTF.

The rearrangement links TRBV5-1 to TRBJ1-1; 10 bases align to TRBD1. The germline V gene encodes CDR1 SGHRS and CDR2 YFSETQ. V lost 2 bases to trimming and J lost 7 bases; unmatched junction nucleotides: 14. The CDR3 sequence is 17 residues long. CDR3 DNA: TGCGCCAGCAGCTTCCAGACGAGGACAGGGGGTCCCGATGAAGCTTTCTTT. This codes for CASSFQTRTGGPDEAFF.

The chain joins TRBV5-1 to TRBJ2-5; 10 nucleotides align to TRBD2. The J call may be in error: the DNA end matches TRBJ2-7 better. Germline CDR1 and CDR2: SGHRS and YFSETQ. The CDR3 runs 16 residues. The CDR3: CASSLAGTSASYEQYF. The CDR3 DNA reads TGCGCCAGCAGCTTGGCCGGGACTAGCGCGAGCTACGAGCAGTACTTC.

The V and J genes are TRBV27 and TRBJ2-7; D may be TRBD1 (6 bases). V gave up 2 bases and J gave up 3 bases, with 8 bases separating them. The CDR3 length is 13 residues. The germline V gene encodes CDR1 MNHEY and CDR2 SMNVEV (reference sequence). The CDR3: CASSLGGHYEQYF. Written as DNA, the CDR3 is TGTGCCAGCAGTTTAGGGGGACACTACGAGCAGTACTTC.

The chain carries TRBV19 and TRBJ1-1, with D possibly TRBD1 on 5 matching bases. The germline CDR1 and CDR2 sequences are LNHDA and SQIVND (reference sequence). The CDR3 totals 15 residues. The V end lost 7 bases, the J end lost 3 bases, and 18 bases lay between the germline ends. The CDR3 is CASTITWGVDTEAFF. The CDR3, as DNA: TGTGCCAGTACTATTACCTGGGGGGTGGACACTGAAGCTTTCTTT. Together with reference TRBV19 and TRBJ1-1, the CDR3 gives the full variable domain: DGGITQSPKYLFRKEGQNVTLSCEQNLNHDAMYWYRQDPGQGLRLIYYSQIVNDFQKGDIAEGYSVSREKKESFPLTVTSAQKNPTAFYLCASTITWGVDTEAFFGQGTRLTVV.

Details on this clone: This specimen includes other DNA sequences encoding the same CDR3. The chain employs TRBV7-2 and TRBJ1-5, with TRBD1 matching 12 bases. The ends lost 5 bases at V and 2 bases at J; junction bases unmatched: 7. The CDR3 runs to 17 residues. From germline, CDR1 is SGHTA and CDR2 FQGNSA. The CDR3 reads CASSTGQGAWGNQPQHF. CDR3 nucleotide sequence: TGTGCCAGCAGCACGGGACAGGGGGCATGGGGCAATCAGCCCCAGCATTTT.

The genes are TRBV6-5 and TRBJ2-7; 8 bases are shared with TRBD1. The germline V gene encodes CDR1 MNHEY and CDR2 SVGAGI. The CDR3 length is 15 residues. Trimming took 4 bases from V and 5 from J; bases not matched to a gene: 10. The CDR3 loop is CASSSEGQGRHEQYF. For the CDR3, the DNA is TGTGCCAGCAGTTCGGAAGGACAGGGACGTCACGAGCAGTACTTC.

Written as DNA, the CDR3 is TGTGCCAGCAGTTTAGTCGGCGGGGCCTCCTACGAGCAGTACTTC. This encodes CASSLVGGASYEQYF. The chain uses TRBV28 and TRBJ2-7; tentatively, D is TRBD2 (6 bases). Trimming left V 2 bases short and J 0 bases short, with 11 bases between. Germline-derived CDR1 and CDR2 are MDHEN and SYDVKM. CDR3 length: 15 residues.

This clone was observed a few times. This sequence joins TRBV6-4 and TRBJ1-1; D is undetermined. The CDR3 is 12 amino acids. The germline V gene has CDR1 MRHNA and CDR2 SNTAGT. V shed 7 bases and J shed 4 bases, with 10 bases lying between them. The CDR3 loop reads CASKTLATEAFF. CDR3 nucleotide sequence: TGTGCCAGCAAGACCCTAGCCACTGAAGCTTTCTTT.

The chain uses TRBV27 and TRBJ2-7; weak D call: TRBD1 (6 bases). In germline, CDR1 is MNHEY, CDR2 SMNVEV (reference sequence). CDR3 length equals 13 residues. V was cut by 4 bases and J by 5 bases, with 12 bases left in between. The CDR3 DNA follows: TGTGCCAGCAGTTATCGACAGGCCCACGAGCAGTACTTC. This translates into CASSYRQAHEQYF.

Concerning this clone: At one boundary the junction diverges from the germline segment, which might be a read error. This chain joins TRBV6-1 and TRBJ2-2; D may be TRBD2 (6 bases). The CDR3 spans 14 residues. The germline V gene has CDR1 MNHNS and CDR2 SASEGT. CDR3: CAGRGTANTGEPFF. The DNA of the CDR3 is TGTGCCGGACGCGGGACGGCAAACACCGGGGAGCCGTTTTTT.

The V call is TRBV9, the J call TRBJ2-1; 10 bases align to TRBD2. Germline values: CDR1 SGDLS, CDR2 YYNGEE. With V trimmed by 2 bases and J by 4 bases, 9 bases remained unmatched. The CDR3 runs 17 residues. The CDR3 sequence: CASSVDAGTSVYNEQFF. CDR3 nucleotide sequence: TGTGCCAGCAGCGTGGACGCCGGGACTAGCGTATACAATGAGCAGTTCTTC.

The V and J genes are TRBV9 and TRBJ2-1, with a weak D call TRBD2 (5 bases). Trimming cost V 0 bases and J 8 bases, with 15 bases left between them. Germline V gene lookup returns CDR1 SGDLS and CDR2 YYNGEE. This CDR3 contains 15 residues. The CDR3 DNA is TGTGCCAGCAGCGTAGAAGCTAGCATCCTCGATGAGCAGTTCTTC. This gives the protein CASSVEASILDEQFF.

V is TRBV9 and J is TRBJ2-7; 9 bases are shared with TRBD1. V shed 4 bases, J shed 2 bases, and the junction held 10 bases outside the gene matches. Germline V lookup: CDR1 SGDLS, CDR2 YYNGEE. CDR3 length: 16 residues. This CDR3 is CASSQFGGQGTYEQYF. CDR3 nucleotide sequence: TGTGCCAGCAGCCAGTTCGGGGGACAGGGTACCTACGAGCAGTACTTC. Using reference TRBV9 and TRBJ2-7 for the parts outside the CDR3, the full variable domain is DSGVTQTPKHLITATGQRVTLRCSPRSGDLSVYWYQQSLDQGLQFLIQYYNGEERAKGNILERFSAQQFPDLHSELNLSSLELGDSALYFCASSQFGGQGTYEQYFGPGTRLTVT.